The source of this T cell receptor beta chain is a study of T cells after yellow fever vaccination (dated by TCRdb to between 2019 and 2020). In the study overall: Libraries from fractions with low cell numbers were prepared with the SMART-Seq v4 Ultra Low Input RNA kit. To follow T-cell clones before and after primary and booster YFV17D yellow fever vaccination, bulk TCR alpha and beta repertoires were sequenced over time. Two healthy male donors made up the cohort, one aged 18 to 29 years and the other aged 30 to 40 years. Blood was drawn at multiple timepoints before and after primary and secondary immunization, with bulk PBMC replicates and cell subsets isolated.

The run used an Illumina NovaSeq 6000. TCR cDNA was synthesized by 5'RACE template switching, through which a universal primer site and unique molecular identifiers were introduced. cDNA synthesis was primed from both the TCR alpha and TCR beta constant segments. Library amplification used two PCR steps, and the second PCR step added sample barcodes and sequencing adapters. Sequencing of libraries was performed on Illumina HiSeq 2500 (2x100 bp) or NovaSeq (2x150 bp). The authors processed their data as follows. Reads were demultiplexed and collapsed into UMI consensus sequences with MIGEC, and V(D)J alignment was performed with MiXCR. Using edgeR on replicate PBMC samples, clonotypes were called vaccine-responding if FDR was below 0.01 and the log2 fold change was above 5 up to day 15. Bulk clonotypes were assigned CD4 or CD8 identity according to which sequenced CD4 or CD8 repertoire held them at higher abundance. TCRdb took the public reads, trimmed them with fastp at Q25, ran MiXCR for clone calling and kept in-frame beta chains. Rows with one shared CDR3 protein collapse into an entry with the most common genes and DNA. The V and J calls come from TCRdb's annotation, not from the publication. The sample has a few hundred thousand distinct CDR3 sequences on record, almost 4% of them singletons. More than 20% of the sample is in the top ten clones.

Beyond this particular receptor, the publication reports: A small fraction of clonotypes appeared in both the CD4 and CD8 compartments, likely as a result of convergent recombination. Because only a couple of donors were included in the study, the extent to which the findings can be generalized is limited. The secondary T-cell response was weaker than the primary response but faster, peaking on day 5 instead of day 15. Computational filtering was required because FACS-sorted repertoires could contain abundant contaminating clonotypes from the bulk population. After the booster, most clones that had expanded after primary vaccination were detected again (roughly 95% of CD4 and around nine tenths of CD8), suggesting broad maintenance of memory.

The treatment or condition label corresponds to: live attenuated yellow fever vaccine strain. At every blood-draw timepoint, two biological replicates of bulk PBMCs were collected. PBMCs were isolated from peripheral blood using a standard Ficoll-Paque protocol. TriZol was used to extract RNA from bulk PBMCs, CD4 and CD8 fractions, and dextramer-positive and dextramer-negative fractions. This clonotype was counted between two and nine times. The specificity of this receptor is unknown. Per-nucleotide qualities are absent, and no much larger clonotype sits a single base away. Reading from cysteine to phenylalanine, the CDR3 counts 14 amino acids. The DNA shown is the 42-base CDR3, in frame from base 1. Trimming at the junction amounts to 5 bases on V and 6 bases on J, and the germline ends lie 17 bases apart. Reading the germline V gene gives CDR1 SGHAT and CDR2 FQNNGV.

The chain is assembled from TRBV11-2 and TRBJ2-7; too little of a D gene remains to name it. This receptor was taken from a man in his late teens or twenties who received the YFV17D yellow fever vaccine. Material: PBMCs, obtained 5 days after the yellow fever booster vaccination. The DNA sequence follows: TGTGCCAGCAGCCCTATTGGGATGAAGCTCGAGCAGTACTTC. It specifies CASSPIGMKLEQYF.